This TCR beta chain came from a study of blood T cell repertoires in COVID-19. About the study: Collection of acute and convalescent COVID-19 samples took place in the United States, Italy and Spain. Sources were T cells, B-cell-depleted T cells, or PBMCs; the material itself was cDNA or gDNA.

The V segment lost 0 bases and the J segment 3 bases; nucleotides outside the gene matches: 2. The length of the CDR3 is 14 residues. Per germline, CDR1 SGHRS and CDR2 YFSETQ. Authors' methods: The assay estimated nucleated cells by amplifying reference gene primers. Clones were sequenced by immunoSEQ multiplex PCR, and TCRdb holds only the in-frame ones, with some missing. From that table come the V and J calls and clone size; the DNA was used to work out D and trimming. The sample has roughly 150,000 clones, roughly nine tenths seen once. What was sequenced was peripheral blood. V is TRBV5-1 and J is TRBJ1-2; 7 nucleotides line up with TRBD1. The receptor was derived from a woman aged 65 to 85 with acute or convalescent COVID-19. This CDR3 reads CASSLEGTDYGYTF. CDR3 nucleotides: TGCGCCAGCAGCTTGGAGGGGACAGACTATGGCTACACCTTC.